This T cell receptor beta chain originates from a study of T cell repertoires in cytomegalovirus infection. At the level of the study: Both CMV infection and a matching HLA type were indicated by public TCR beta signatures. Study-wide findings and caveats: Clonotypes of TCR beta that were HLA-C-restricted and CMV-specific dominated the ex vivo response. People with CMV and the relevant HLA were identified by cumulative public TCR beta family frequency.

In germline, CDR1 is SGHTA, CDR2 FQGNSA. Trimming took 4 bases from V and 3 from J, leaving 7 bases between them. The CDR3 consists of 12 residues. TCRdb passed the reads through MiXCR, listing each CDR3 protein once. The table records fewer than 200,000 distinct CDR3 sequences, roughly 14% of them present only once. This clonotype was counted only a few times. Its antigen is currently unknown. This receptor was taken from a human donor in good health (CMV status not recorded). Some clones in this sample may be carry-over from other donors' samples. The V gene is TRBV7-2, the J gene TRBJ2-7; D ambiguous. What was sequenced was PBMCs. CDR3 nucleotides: TGTGCCAGCAGCTCTCGGCGCTACGAGCAGTACTTC. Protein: CASSSRRYEQYF.